This T cell receptor (beta chain) was observed in a study of blood T cell repertoires in COVID-19. In the study overall: Whether acute or convalescent, the COVID-19 samples came from the United States, Italy and Spain. T cells, B-cell-depleted T cells, or PBMCs supplied cDNA or gDNA.

Authors' methods: Reference gene primer amplification yielded estimated nucleated cell counts. The repertoire was sequenced with immunoSEQ multiplex PCR; TCRdb's copy has only in-frame clones and lacks some. V and J calls and clone size are as listed in that table; D and trimming were resolved from the DNA. The sample holds 210,000 or so clones, 88% seen once. This CDR3 is 19 amino acids long. The ends lost 5 bases at V and 5 bases at J; junction bases unmatched: 19. Germline lookup yields CDR1 SEHNR and CDR2 FQNEAQ (reference sequence). Source material: peripheral blood. The receptor was derived from a man younger than 35 with active or convalescent COVID-19. This chain joins TRBV7-9 and TRBJ2-2, with TRBD2 matching 8 bases. The CDR3: CASSHRMYDSGISTGELFF. The DNA of the CDR3 is TGTGCCAGCAGCCACCGGATGTATGATAGCGGGATCTCGACCGGGGAGCTGTTTTTT.